A selection of T cell receptor beta chains follows, all from one sample in a study of shared clonotypes between healthy human individuals. The table came from immunoSEQ multiplex PCR; TCRdb's copy has only in-frame clones and leaves some out. This table has over a million clones, 70% to 80% appearing once. The sample was memory CD4+ T cells from PBMCs. These receptors all come from a man younger than 35 in good health. Some clones in this sample may be carry-over from other donors' samples. The CDR3 runs from the conserved cysteine through the conserved F or W. D genes are given only for firm matches. Some rows have no size entry. The others give once, few or many, or a class for an expanded clone.

j_call v_call clone_size d_call cdr3_nt cdr3_aa
TRBJ1-4 TRBV7-9 - TRBD1 TGTGCCAGCAGCTCCGACAGGGGATTATATGAAAAACTGTTTTTT CASSSDRGLYEKLFF
TRBJ1-3 TRBV27 - - TGTGCCAGCAGTCCAAGGCCCCTGAGGGGCCGGGGGTTAGGAAACACCATATATTTT CASSPRPLRGRGLGNTIYF
TRBJ2-6 TRBV5-6 - - TGTGCCAGCAGCTTTCTCGGGGCCAACGTCCTGACTTTC CASSFLGANVLTF
TRBJ2-7 TRBV9 - - TGTGCCAGCAGCGTAACTGGGGCATCCTACGAGCAGTACTTC CASSVTGASYEQYF
TRBJ1-2 TRBV27 many TRBD1 TGTGCCAGCAGTTTGACAGGGGCTAACTATGGCTACACCTTC CASSLTGANYGYTF
TRBJ2-2 TRBV5-4 - - TGTGCCAGCAGCCCCTGGGGCACCGGGGAGCTGTTTTTT CASSPWGTGELFF
TRBJ2-6 TRBV6-6 - - TGTGCCAGCAGTCTGCCGGGGTCTGGGGCCAACGTCCTGACTTTC CASSLPGSGANVLTF
TRBJ1-5 TRBV6-1 - - TGTGCCAGCAGGGAGGTTGCGGCCGATCAGCCCCAGCATTTT CASREVAADQPQHF
TRBJ1-1 TRBV5-4 - TRBD1 TGTGCCAGCAGCGGACAGGGTAGGAGCGGCACTGAAGCTTTCTTT CASSGQGRSGTEAFF
TRBJ2-5 TRBV18 - TRBD1 TGTGCCAGCTCACGGCCGGGACAGGGAGACTTTCAAGAGACCCAGTACTTC CASSRPGQGDFQETQYF
TRBJ2-1 TRBV27 - - TGTGCCAGCAGTACCCCAAAGGGGAACAATGAGCAGTTCTTC CASSTPKGNNEQFF
TRBJ2-7 TRBV7-2 many - TGTGCCAGCAGCTTGAGTCATGTGTCTAGCTCCTACGAGCAGTACTTC CASSLSHVSSSYEQYF
TRBJ1-4 TRBV5-6 - - TGTGCCAGCACCCTAAGAAGGGGGGGGTTCCCGCCCCTTAGTGAAAAACTGTTTTTT CASTLRRGGFPPLSEKLFF
TRBJ1-2 TRBV4-1 - - TGCGCCAGCAGCCAAGGTCCAAACGCTCCCTATGGCTACACCTTC CASSQGPNAPYGYTF
TRBJ2-7 TRBV5-6 many TRBD1 TGTGCCAGCAGCAAAAGGGACAGCGGCTACGAGCAGTACTTC CASSKRDSGYEQYF
TRBJ2-3 TRBV6-1 - - TGTGCCAGCAGTGAGACTCTCCCAGATACGCAGTATTTT CASSETLPDTQYF
TRBJ2-5 TRBV11-2 - - TGTGCCAGCAGCGTCCGGGACCCCCGCCAGACCCAGTACTTC CASSVRDPRQTQYF
TRBJ1-2 TRBV6-5 - - TGTGCCAGCAGTTGGCGGATCGACAGGTTCTATGGCTACACCTTC CASSWRIDRFYGYTF